Listed below are T cell receptor beta chains from one sample, sequenced in a study of blood T cell repertoires in COVID-19. Produced via immunoSEQ multiplex PCR; TCRdb's table is partial and in-frame only. The sample consists of over 150,000 clones, 84% of them appearing once. The material sequenced was peripheral blood. These receptors originate from a human donor in a cohort sampled during active COVID-19. The CDR3 runs from the conserved cysteine through the conserved F or W. D genes are given only for firm matches. The size of a clone is reported for some rows only, either as once, few or many, or as a class for expanded clones.

clone_size d_call j_call v_call cdr3_nt cdr3_aa
. . TRBJ2-1 TRBV4-2 TGTGCCAGCAGCCACATGCGCCCCTCGCCGAGCCGGGCCTACAATGAGCAGTTCTTC CASSHMRPSPSRAYNEQFF
. . TRBJ2-1 TRBV18 TGTGCCAGCTCACCACTAGCGACTTACAATGAGCAGTTCTTC CASSPLATYNEQFF
. . TRBJ2-2 TRBV11-3 TGTGCCAGCAGTCGAGGGTCACTAGCCTCGGGGGCCGGGGAGCTGTTTTTT CASSRGSLASGAGELFF
. . TRBJ2-7 TRBV11-2 TGTGCCAGCAGCTTAGTTGGCGGGCAAACGTCCTACGAGCAGTACTTC CASSLVGGQTSYEQYF
. TRBD1 TRBJ2-3 TRBV19 TGTGCCAGTACCGGGGACAGGGGTGGAGATACGCAGTATTTT CASTGDRGGDTQYF
few . TRBJ2-1 TRBV11-2 TGTGCCAGCAGCGTAGACTTCGGGTCCAACAATGAGCAGTTCTTC CASSVDFGSNNEQFF
. . TRBJ2-5 TRBV6-4 TGTGCCAGCAGTGGCTCCGACTGCTACCAAGAGACCCAGTACTTC CASSGSDCYQETQYF
. TRBD1 TRBJ2-7 TRBV6-1 TGTGCCAGCAGTGACACGGACAGGGGATGGTCCTACGAGCAGTACTTC CASSDTDRGWSYEQYF
. . TRBJ1-4 TRBV3-1/TRBV3-2 TGTGCCAGCAGCCGCACCTTAACAGCAAATGAAAAACTGTTTTTT CASSRTLTANEKLFF
. TRBD1 TRBJ1-2 TRBV5-6 TGTGCCAGCAGACGAACAGGGGGCTACGATGGCTACACCTTC CASRRTGGYDGYTF
. TRBD2 TRBJ2-5 TRBV5-1 TGCGCCAGCAGCTTTGACTTAATAGCGGGGGGGACCGGGAAGACCCAGTACTTC CASSFDLIAGGTGKTQYF
. . TRBJ2-3 TRBV2 TGTGCCAGCAGTGAAGAGGGACACCCTACAGATACGCAGTATTTT CASSEEGHPTDTQYF
. TRBD2 TRBJ2-1 TRBV5-1 TGCGCCAGCAGCTTACTAGCGGGAGGGCACAATGAGCAGTTCTTC CASSLLAGGHNEQFF
. . TRBJ2-7 TRBV10-1 TGCGCCAGCAGTGAGTCGGTGGGTTCTAGGGAGCAGTACTTC CASSESVGSREQYF